The next 10 T cell receptor beta chains were all read from a single sample in a study of cytotoxic CD8 clonotypes in ibrutinib-treated CLL (dated by TCRdb to the early 2020s). The protocol used for the library was the immunoSEQ multiplex PCR assay. In TCRdb, the immuneACCESS table is reduced to in-frame sequences with V and J assigned. These tables do not hold every clone; where another copy was compared, an unresolved V gene accounts for under half, and the others remain unexplained. The sample includes about 50,000 clones, with less than 75% observed a single time. Jointly, the top ten make up 35% to 55% of the sample. The sample's time point label is to be understood as: 12 months on ibrutinib. Sequencing was performed on PBMCs, taken after 12 months of ibrutinib treatment. The receptors derive from a human donor with chronic lymphocytic leukemia.

This chain uses TRBV30 with TRBJ1-1; D gene uncertain. Germline values: CDR1 GTSNPN, CDR2 SVGIG (reference sequence). The CDR3 extends over 12 amino acids. V gave up 3 bases and J gave up 2 bases, with 7 bases separating them. CDR3 sequence (DNA): TGTGCCTGGAGAACGGGTAACACTGAAGCTTTCTTT. It translates to CAWRTGNTEAFF. Full variable domain (missing parts from reference TRBV30 and TRBJ1-1): SQTIHQWPATLVQPVGSPLSLECTVEGTSNPNLYWYRQAAGRGLQLLFYSVGIGQISSEVPQNLSASRPQDRQFILSSKKLLLSDSGFYLCAWRTGNTEAFFGQGTRLTVV.

Only a few counts were recorded for this clone. This sequence joins TRBV2 and TRBJ2-1; 7 bases line up with TRBD1. The CDR3 is 12 amino acids. The ends lost 6 bases at V and 5 bases at J; junction bases unmatched: 1. The V gene's germline CDR1 is SNHLY and CDR2 FYNNEI. CDR3 in DNA: TGTGCCAGCAGGGGACAGAACAATGAGCAGTTCTTC. Translation gives CASRGQNNEQFF.

This clone was seen just once. This chain links TRBV21-1 with TRBJ1-2. TRBV21-1 represents a pseudogene. The CDR3 has 15 amino acids. CDR3 residues: CASPGGPGGNYGYTF. As DNA, the CDR3 is TGTGCCAGCCCGGGAGGGCCGGGCGGTAACTATGGCTACACCTTC.

A few counts support this clone. V gene TRBV4-3 combines with J gene TRBJ1-2; 8 nucleotides line up with TRBD1. CDR1 and CDR2 (germline): LGHNA, YSLEER. V lost 5 bases to trimming and J lost 1 base; unmatched junction nucleotides: 3. The CDR3 is 14 amino acids. The CDR3 nucleotides are TGCGCCAGCAGCTGGGACAGGAGTAACTATGGCTACACCTTC. Translating gives CASSWDRSNYGYTF.

The V call is TRBV7-2, the J call TRBJ2-7, with a weak D call TRBD1 (5 bases). The CDR3 extends over 15 amino acids. CDR1 and CDR2 from the germline V gene are SGHTA and FQGNSA. V was cut by 0 bases and J by 3 bases, with 12 bases left in between. The CDR3 here is CASSLAGQTIYEQYF. For the CDR3, the DNA is TGTGCCAGCAGCTTAGCGGGGCAGACCATCTACGAGCAGTACTTC. Full variable domain (remainder filled in from reference TRBV7-2 and TRBJ2-7): GAGVSQSPSNKVTEKGKDVELRCDPISGHTALYWYRQSLGQGLEFLIYFQGNSAPDKSGLPSDRFSAERTGGSVSTLTIQRTQQEDSAVYLCASSLAGQTIYEQYFGPGTRLTVT.

This rearrangement joins TRBV30 to TRBJ1-4; the D gene is possibly TRBD1 (6 bases). V was pared by 1 base and J by 9 bases, with 9 bases between. This CDR3 is built from 12 residues. Germline V gene sequence: CDR1 GTSNPN, CDR2 SVGIG (reference sequence). CDR3 amino acids: CAWSGGQQKLFF. The CDR3 DNA reads as TGTGCCTGGAGTGGCGGACAGCAAAAACTGTTTTTT.

The chain uses TRBV7-2 and TRBJ2-3; D is perhaps TRBD1 (5 bases). Germline V gene lookup returns CDR1 SGHTA and CDR2 FQGNSA. V lost 1 base and J 4 bases, leaving 21 bases between the germline ends. CDR3 length: 18 amino acids. CDR3 amino acids: CASSLVWSGLSGPDTQYF. In nucleotides, the CDR3 is TGTGCCAGCAGCTTAGTATGGTCAGGGCTCAGTGGTCCAGATACGCAGTATTTT.

There are a few counts of this clone. The CDR3, as DNA: TGTGCCAGCAGCAACAGTGGGGGGGCTCGGGAGCAGTACTTC. As protein: CASSNSGGAREQYF. The V and J genes are TRBV11-2 and TRBJ2-7; D is possibly TRBD2 (7 bases). Germline values: CDR1 SGHAT, CDR2 FQNNGV. Trimming removed 5 bases at V and 7 bases at J, with 18 bases between. This CDR3 region has 14 residues.

The V call is TRBV5-1, the J call TRBJ2-6; D possibly corresponds to TRBD1 (6 bases). This CDR3 has 16 amino acids. Germline V gives CDR1 SGHRS, CDR2 YFSETQ. The germline V and J ends were trimmed by 2 bases and 3 bases, with 12 bases remaining between them. This CDR3 reads CASSLGQSSGANVLTF. In nucleotides, the CDR3 is TGCGCCAGCAGCTTAGGACAGTCTAGTGGGGCCAACGTCCTGACTTTC.

The chain links TRBV5-1 to TRBJ2-7, with 7 bases identical to TRBD2. CDR3 length equals 14 residues. Trimming at V came to 4 bases and at J to 6 bases, leaving 10 bases not matched to a gene. Germline CDR1 and CDR2: SGHRS and YFSETQ. CDR3 region: CASSEGGASGEQYF. The CDR3 coding sequence is TGCGCCAGCAGCGAGGGCGGAGCTAGCGGCGAGCAGTACTTC.